The clone carrying this T cell receptor beta chain has only one observation. The antigen is unknown. The record originates from a study of radiotherapy plus CTLA-4 blockade in lung cancer. Findings and caveats of the study: The study found tumor-derived TCR clones expanded in blood after radiotherapy plus ipilimumab. Per reports, early blood T cell clone dynamics, plus interferon-beta, forecast response most strongly.

The CDR3 contains 14 residues. CDR1 SGDLS and CDR2 YYNGEE come from the germline V gene. V dropped 0 bases and J dropped 7; count of bases not matched to a gene: 4. Method: immunoSEQ multiplex PCR; TCRdb's copy keeps in-frame clones and lacks some. The data contain about 60,000 clones, 70% to 85% of them singletons. This sequence originates from a human donor with non-small cell lung cancer who had a partial response to radiotherapy plus ipilimumab. The sequences come from peripheral blood, collected from a patient treated with radiotherapy plus ipilimumab. The chain uses TRBV9 and TRBJ2-3; TRBD2 matches at 8 bases. The chain's CDR3 is CASSVAGGGNTQYF. CDR3 in DNA: TGTGCCAGCAGCGTAGCCGGGGGGGGAAATACGCAGTATTTT. The full variable domain, its missing parts supplied by reference TRBV9 and TRBJ2-3, is DSGVTQTPKHLITATGQRVTLRCSPRSGDLSVYWYQQSLDQGLQFLIQYYNGEERAKGNILERFSAQQFPDLHSELNLSSLELGDSALYFCASSVAGGGNTQYFGPGTRLTVL.